Shown below are 6 T cell receptor beta chains from a single sample sequenced in a study of beta chain features in type 1 diabetes. Their cognate antigens are unknown. Regarding the study as a whole: Shortening that was moderate but significant affected the TCRB CDR3s of Type 1 diabetes patients in all four CD4+ subsets.

Isolated RNA was reverse transcribed in full, so expressed TCRB transcripts were sequenced. The repertoire was sequenced with immunoSEQ multiplex PCR; TCRdb's copy has only in-frame clones and lacks some. The table has fewer than 300,000 clones, approximately 11% seen once. The source material was naive CD4+ T cells from blood. The receptors here all came from a man younger than 45 with type 1 diabetes.

The rearrangement joins TRBV2 to TRBJ2-5, with 8 bases lining up with TRBD2. The V and J ends lost 10 bases and 2 bases, in that order; junction bases with no gene match: 15. Looked up from germline, CDR1 is SNHLY and CDR2 is FYNNEI. The CDR3 consists of 16 residues. CDR3 sequence: CATRESAGGGQETQYF. DNA of the CDR3: TGTGCCACGCGGGAATCGGCGGGGGGCGGGCAAGAGACCCAGTACTTC.

This clone was picked up a small number of times. The CDR3 DNA reads as TGTGCCAGCAGTAAACAGGGGAACACTGAAGCTTTCTTT. Encoded protein: CASSKQGNTEAFF. The chain carries TRBV27 and TRBJ1-1, with D maybe TRBD1 (6 bases). Germline assignment: CDR1 MNHEY and CDR2 SMNVEV (reference sequence). This CDR3 contains 13 residues. The V gene lost 5 bases and the J gene lost 1 base, with 8 bases spanning the gap.

The rearrangement joins TRBV19 to TRBJ1-5; 8 bases fit TRBD1. The CDR3 runs 15 residues. V shed 2 bases and J 4 bases; nucleotides not matched to a gene: 4. Germline CDR1 is LNHDA and CDR2 is SQIVND (reference sequence). Written as DNA, the CDR3 is TGTGCCAGTAGTATAACCGGGACAGGTAATCAGCCCCAGCATTTT. Residues: CASSITGTGNQPQHF.

V gene TRBV2 combines with J gene TRBJ1-2; D not resolved. The germline CDR1 and CDR2 sequences are SNHLY and FYNNEI. The CDR3 runs 13 residues. Trimming removed 3 bases at V and 1 base at J, with 6 bases between. The DNA for the CDR3 is TGTGCCAGCAGTGATCAAAATAACTATGGCTACACCTTC. Translated: CASSDQNNYGYTF.

This clone was found a few times. The rearrangement joins TRBV28 to TRBJ2-3; 7 nucleotides agree with TRBD1. Trimming removed 5 bases from V and 0 bases from J; junction bases left unmatched: 5. Germline V CDR1 and CDR2: MDHEN, SYDVKM. The CDR3 has 15 residues. CDR3 DNA sequence: TGTGCCAGCAGTCGTCCGGGACAGAGCACAGATACGCAGTATTTT. It translates to CASSRPGQSTDTQYF.

This clone came up a few times. The gene calls are TRBV28 and TRBJ2-3, with 7 positions matching TRBD1. CDR3 length: 15 amino acids. After removal of 5 bases from V and 5 bases from J, the junction contained 10 bases not matched to a gene. Looked up from germline, CDR1 is MDHEN and CDR2 is SYDVKM. The CDR3 nucleotides are TGTGCCAGCAGTACAGGGGCCTTTCGTGGAGATACGCAGTATTTT. Its protein is CASSTGAFRGDTQYF.